Listed below are T cell receptor beta chains from one sample, sequenced in a study of CD8 T cells in ankylosing spondylitis. TCRdb re-derived calls from the 5' RACE reads in MiXCR, one entry per CDR3 protein. The repertoire includes 250,000 or so distinct CDR3 sequences, over 15% of them detected once, and 25% to 40% sits in the top ten. Sequenced material: blood, either unsorted or a sorted T cell fraction (not recorded which). The source is a male donor with ankylosing spondylitis or in good health (not recorded which). Each CDR3 is given with its conserved first and last residue. The D gene is left open where the match is weak. Expanded clones get a size class; other rows say once, few or many, or leave the size out.

clone_size | d_call | j_call | v_call | cdr3_length | cdr3_nt | cdr3_aa
- | TRBD2 | TRBJ2-1 | TRBV6-2/TRBV6-3 | 21 | TGTGCCAGCAGTTACCCGAGCCCTAGCGGGGCCAGCGAATTATCCTACAATGAGCAGTTCTTC | CASSYPSPSGASELSYNEQFF
few | - | TRBJ1-3 | TRBV29-1 | 16 | TGCAGCGTTGACCCCCGCGACAGTCTCTCTGGAAACACCATATATTTT | CSVDPRDSLSGNTIYF
few | TRBD2 | TRBJ2-3 | TRBV27 | 15 | TGTGCCAGCAAGACAGCGGGAGCCTCCTGGGATACGCAGTATTTT | CASKTAGASWDTQYF
few | TRBD2 | TRBJ2-3 | TRBV18 | 17 | TGTGCCAGCTCACACCGGACTAGCGGGGACCTCACAGATACGCAGTATTTT | CASSHRTSGDLTDTQYF
- | - | TRBJ2-5 | TRBV20-1 | 16 | TGCAGTGCTAGAGATCGGAGGGGTACCGTACAAGAGACCCAGTACTTC | CSARDRRGTVQETQYF
- | TRBD1 | TRBJ2-1 | TRBV4-3 | 15 | TGCGCCAGCAGCCAGCGGACAGGGTCCTACAATGAGCAGTTCTTC | CASSQRTGSYNEQFF
few | - | TRBJ2-3 | TRBV27 | 12 | TGTGCCAGCAGTCGGTCGGAGTCAACGCAGTATTTT | CASSRSESTQYF
- | TRBD2 | TRBJ2-2 | TRBV7-3 | 15 | TGTGCCAGCAGCTCATTTCCGGGGACTATTGGGGAGCTGTTTTTT | CASSSFPGTIGELFF
- | - | TRBJ2-2 | TRBV29-1 | 13 | TGCAGCGTTGAAGAGGGCACGGGCGGGGAGCTGTTTTTT | CSVEEGTGGELFF
few | - | TRBJ2-7 | TRBV4-3 | 14 | TGCGCCAGCAGCCAAGTTTTGGGGAGCTACGAGCAGTACTTC | CASSQVLGSYEQYF
few | - | TRBJ2-7 | TRBV19 | 15 | TGTGCCAGTAGCGATTGGGTGGGGAGCTCCTACGAGCAGTACTTC | CASSDWVGSSYEQYF
- | - | TRBJ2-7 | TRBV20-1 | 13 | TGCAGTGCTAGAGGGCAGGCAGTCTACGAGCAGTACTTC | CSARGQAVYEQYF
few | - | TRBJ2-7 | TRBV10-3 | 12 | TGTGCCATCAGCCCGAGCACCTACGAGCAGTACTTC | CAISPSTYEQYF
- | - | TRBJ2-5 | TRBV21-1 | 12 | TGTGCCAGCAGCAACCGATGGGAGACCCAGTACTTC | CASSNRWETQYF
- | - | TRBJ2-1 | TRBV29-1 | 14 | TGCAGCGTCTACAGGGTTGACTCCTACAATGAGCAGTTCTTC | CSVYRVDSYNEQFF
- | - | TRBJ1-6 | TRBV5-1 | 15 | TGCGCCAGCAGCCCGGACAACTCCTATAATTCACCCCTCCACTTT | CASSPDNSYNSPLHF
- | - | TRBJ2-1 | TRBV7-9 | 14 | TGTGCCAGCAGCTTAGTAGAGGGGGGAGGTGAGCAGTTCTTC | CASSLVEGGGEQFF
- | - | TRBJ1-5 | TRBV27 | 15 | TGTGCCAGCAGTGTCTATCCCGGGAGCAATCAGCCCCAGCATTTT | CASSVYPGSNQPQHF
few | - | TRBJ2-1 | TRBV5-1 | 13 | TGCGCCAGCAGCAAGACATCCTACAATGAGCAGTTCTTC | CASSKTSYNEQFF
- | - | TRBJ2-2 | TRBV20-1 | 12 | TGCAGTGCTAGATGGGGGACCGGGGAGCTGTTTTTT | CSARWGTGELFF
many | TRBD2 | TRBJ2-5 | TRBV27 | 18 | TGTGCCAGCAGTTTAAGTTTTCCGGGACTAGCGGGATGGGAGACCCAGTACTTC | CASSLSFPGLAGWETQYF
few | - | TRBJ2-7 | TRBV9 | 14 | TGTGCCAGCAGCGTAGTTGATAATCCCTACGAGCAGTACTTC | CASSVVDNPYEQYF
many | TRBD2 | TRBJ2-7 | TRBV9 | 14 | TGTGCCAGCAGCTACGGGACTAGCGGAGACGAGCAGTACTTC | CASSYGTSGDEQYF
few | TRBD1 | TRBJ2-7 | TRBV20-1 | 12 | TGCAGTACCCCCGGGACAGCCTACGAGCAGTACTTC | CSTPGTAYEQYF
- | - | TRBJ2-7 | TRBV7-9 | 15 | TGTGCCAGCAGCATCGGACAGTTGTCATCCTACGAGCAGTACTTC | CASSIGQLSSYEQYF
few | TRBD2 | TRBJ2-2 | TRBV29-1 | 15 | TGCAGCGTAGAAACCGGGACTACCTACACCGGGGAGCTGTTTTTT | CSVETGTTYTGELFF
few | TRBD1 | TRBJ2-5 | TRBV12-3/TRBV12-4 | 12 | TGTGCCAGCAGTCGCCTAGGACAGGCCCAGTACTTC | CASSRLGQAQYF
many | - | TRBJ2-7 | TRBV4-1 | 12 | TGCGCCAGCAGTCGATCCGGGTACGAGCAGTACTTC | CASSRSGYEQYF
- | - | TRBJ2-7 | TRBV27 | 13 | TGTGCCAGCTTAGACCTGGGGGGCTACGAGCAGTACTTC | CASLDLGGYEQYF
few | TRBD2 | TRBJ2-7 | TRBV5-6 | 16 | TGTGCCAGCAGCATACTAGCGGGAGGGCCGCAGGGCGAGCAGTACTTC | CASSILAGGPQGEQYF